The present entry profiles one TCR beta chain with its context. The CDR3 contains 17 residues. V lost 5 bases, J lost 0 bases, and 19 bases lay in between. Germline assignment: CDR1 SGHRS and CDR2 YFSETQ. Under the authors' procedure: The assay estimated nucleated cells by amplifying reference gene primers. Profiling relied on immunoSEQ multiplex PCR, and the TCRdb table lists in-frame clones only, not all of them. V, J and clone size reflect that table, while D and trimming were determined from the DNA. The table has 200,000 to 250,000 clones, approximately 87% seen once; the top ten hold roughly 2.2%. The data were obtained in a study of blood T cell repertoires in COVID-19. Study as a whole: Samples came from the United States, Italy and Spain, spanning acute and convalescent COVID-19. PBMCs, B-cell-depleted T cells, or T cells were the source of the cDNA or gDNA that made up the material.

The specimen sequenced was peripheral blood. This sequence originates from a woman aged 45-65 years with acute or convalescent COVID-19. The chain couples TRBV5-1 to TRBJ2-3, with D unclear. The CDR3 sequence: CASRRNPGGLSTDTQYF. The CDR3 DNA sequence: TGCGCCAGCAGACGGAACCCTGGCGGTCTCAGCACAGATACGCAGTATTTT.